Listed below are T cell receptor beta chains from one sample, sequenced in a study of blood T cell repertoires in COVID-19. Only in-frame clones appear in the TCRdb table, and some are missing; sequencing was by immunoSEQ multiplex PCR. The sample holds around 300,000 clones, roughly 86% seen once. The sequencing input was PBMCs or T cells enriched from blood (not recorded which). These receptors all stem from a woman in her twenties or thirties who had recovered from COVID-19. Both conserved end residues are part of each CDR3. The D gene is left open where the match is weak. A row's size may be missing; if present it is once, few, many or a size class.

d_gene	v_gene	abundance	j_gene	CDR3nt	CDR3aa
.	TRBV5-4	.	TRBJ2-7	TGTGCCAGCAGCTTGGAGGGAGCGAGAAGCTCCTACGAGCAGTACTTC	CASSLEGARSSYEQYF
.	TRBV28	.	TRBJ2-1	TGTGCCAGCAGTCCAGAGGACAGTTTTTCCTACAATGAGCAGTTCTTC	CASSPEDSFSYNEQFF
TRBD1	TRBV25-1	once	TRBJ2-1	TGTGCCAGCAGTGGGAGTGACAGGGGGTTCTCCAATGAGCAGTTCTTC	CASSGSDRGFSNEQFF
.	TRBV6-5	.	TRBJ1-2	TGTGCCAGCAGTTTAAGACAGCAATCTTCAAGCGGCTACACCTTC	CASSLRQQSSSGYTF
.	TRBV7-6	once	TRBJ2-3	TGTGCCAGCAGCTTAAGCAGGGGGGTGAGCACAGATACGCAGTATTTT	CASSLSRGVSTDTQYF
TRBD2	TRBV6-6	.	TRBJ2-2	TGTGCCAGCAGCCCCGCGGGAGCAGCTGCTCGCACCGGGGAGCTGTTTTTT	CASSPAGAAARTGELFF
.	TRBV5-4	.	TRBJ1-2	TGTGCCAGCAGCTTCGGACAGCAGAATCCCTATGGCTACACCTTC	CASSFGQQNPYGYTF
TRBD1	TRBV24-1	.	TRBJ2-2	TGTGCCACCGCCAACCCGGGACAGGGTCTTGCCGGGGAGCTGTTTTTT	CATANPGQGLAGELFF
.	TRBV11-3	once	TRBJ1-1	TGTGCCAGCAGCTTCGGGGGGCCCATCACTGAAGCTTTCTTT	CASSFGGPITEAFF
.	TRBV11-2	.	TRBJ2-7	TGTGCCAGCAGCCCTAGGACTGGCCACGAGCAGTACTTC	CASSPRTGHEQYF
.	TRBV30	.	TRBJ2-7	TGTGCCTGGAGTGTAGGGGTCTCCTACGAGCAGTACTTC	CAWSVGVSYEQYF
TRBD1	TRBV7-6	.	TRBJ1-2	TGTGCCAGCAGCCTACCGGGACAGGGTGTCAATGGCTACACCTTC	CASSLPGQGVNGYTF
.	TRBV19	once	TRBJ1-4	TGTGCCAGTAGTCTTAATGAAAAACTGTTTTTT	CASSLNEKLFF
TRBD2	TRBV11-3	once	TRBJ2-5	TGTGCCAGCAGCTTAGATACTAGCGGGGGACAAGAGACCCAGTACTTC	CASSLDTSGGQETQYF
TRBD1	TRBV7-3	.	TRBJ2-1	TGTGCCAGCAGCTCTCAAGGACAGGGGACCTACAATGAGCAGTTCTTC	CASSSQGQGTYNEQFF
TRBD2	TRBV10-1	.	TRBJ2-1	TGCGCCAGCAGTACGACTAGCGGGAGTAAAGATGAGCAGTTCTTC	CASSTTSGSKDEQFF
TRBD2	TRBV5-1	.	TRBJ2-3	TGCGCCAGCAGCTTTAGCGGGGCAACAGATACGCAGTATTTT	CASSFSGATDTQYF
.	TRBV28	.	TRBJ1-5	TGTGCCAGCAGTTTATGGGTGGCGAGGGGCAATCAGCCCCAGCATTTT	CASSLWVARGNQPQHF
.	TRBV4-1	few	TRBJ1-4	TGCGCCAGCAGCCATTCAGGACTACCTCGGGAAAAACTGTTTTTT	CASSHSGLPREKLFF
.	TRBV30	.	TRBJ2-7	TGTGCCTGGAGTGTACGGGGGACCCCCGCACTCTACGAGCAGTACTTC	CAWSVRGTPALYEQYF
TRBD2	TRBV29-1	.	TRBJ2-7	TGCAGCGTTGAAGACCCGGGAGGGCCGCACGAGCAGTACTTC	CSVEDPGGPHEQYF